This entry lists 19 T cell receptor beta chains sequenced from one sample in a study of blood T cell repertoires in COVID-19. TCRdb's table, derived via immunoSEQ multiplex PCR, lists solely in-frame clones and lacks some. The data contain 430,000 or so clones, about 90% of them seen just once; the ten biggest clones take up more than 0.7%. Sequencing input: peripheral blood. The receptors shown here come from a young man with COVID-19, enrolled during active disease.

The gene calls are TRBV21-1 and TRBJ2-2; the table's D call, TRBD1, has no DNA check behind it. TRBV21-1 is labeled a pseudogene. The CDR3 runs 17 residues. CDR3 DNA: TGTGCCAGCAGCCCGAATCAACAGGGGTCGCACACCGGGGAGCTGTTTTTT. This codes for CASSPNQQGSHTGELFF.

Worth noting for this clone: One end of the junction is discordant with germline, which a read error may explain. Other DNA sequences of this sample code for an identical CDR3. This chain links TRBV19 with TRBJ1-5; 8 nucleotides line up with TRBD1. The length of the CDR3 is 15 residues. Germline V gene lookup returns CDR1 LNHDA and CDR2 SQIVND (reference sequence). The CDR3 protein is CASSLDRGSNQPQHF. CDR3 in DNA: TGTGCCAGTAGTTTAGACAGGGGCAGCAATCAGCCCCAGCATTTT.

The V gene is TRBV5-6, the J gene TRBJ2-5, with D possibly TRBD1 on 6 matching bases. This CDR3 has 14 amino acids. V lost 3 bases and J lost 2, with 11 bases in between. Germline V CDR1 and CDR2: SGHDT, YYEEEE. CDR3 sequence reads: CASSWDMRQETQYF. The CDR3 DNA is TGTGCCAGCAGCTGGGACATGAGGCAAGAGACCCAGTACTTC.

The V gene is TRBV5-1, the J gene TRBJ2-5; possibly TRBD2 for D (6 bases). This CDR3 comprises 14 residues. From germline, CDR1 is SGHRS and CDR2 YFSETQ. Deletions cut 4 bases from V and 1 base from J, with 11 bases between. Written as DNA, the CDR3 is TGCGCCAGCAGCGGGGGGACGCTCCAAGAGACCCAGTACTTC. It translates to CASSGGTLQETQYF.

This chain joins TRBV15 and TRBJ2-5; D is possibly TRBD2 (8 bases). The CDR3 runs 15 residues. The germline V gene has CDR1 LNHNV and CDR2 YYDKDF (reference sequence). Deletions cut 4 bases from V and 5 bases from J, with 17 bases between. This CDR3 reads CATSTRGGTAETQYF. CDR3 DNA: TGTGCCACCAGCACCCGGGGGGGGACAGCGGAGACCCAGTACTTC.

This chain joins TRBV20-1 and TRBJ2-1; no firm D call. Germline lookup yields CDR1 DFQATT and CDR2 SNEGSKA (reference sequence). This CDR3 comprises 11 residues. With 0 bases removed from V and 8 bases from J, the gap between germline ends came to 5 bases. The DNA of the CDR3 is TGCAGTGCTAGAGAGGCCGATGAGCAGTTCTTC. Amino acids: CSAREADEQFF.

The V call is TRBV7-9, the J call TRBJ2-7, with D tentatively TRBD2 (5 bases). Germline assignment: CDR1 SEHNR and CDR2 FQNEAQ (reference sequence). V shed 0 bases and J shed 0 bases, with 6 bases lying between them. The CDR3 extends over 14 amino acids. Here the CDR3 reads CASSLAEDSYEQYF. The CDR3 coding sequence is TGTGCCAGCAGCTTAGCGGAGGACTCCTACGAGCAGTACTTC.

This sequence joins TRBV6-5 and TRBJ2-1, with D perhaps matching TRBD2 (5 bases). Trimming took 8 bases from V and 7 from J, leaving 12 bases between them. The germline V gene has CDR1 MNHEY and CDR2 SVGAGI. The CDR3 covers 12 residues. The CDR3 sequence: CASGFGENEQFF. The CDR3 coding sequence is TGTGCCAGCGGATTCGGGGAAAATGAGCAGTTCTTC.

The CDR3 region is CASSLVAGRGDNEQFF. CDR3 coding DNA: TGTGCCAGCAGCTTAGTAGCGGGGAGGGGCGACAATGAGCAGTTCTTC. The J gene is TRBJ2-1, the V gene TRBV7-9; 8 positions agree with TRBD2. The junction had 7 bases not matched to a gene; V was cut back by 1 base and J by 5 bases. Looked up from germline, CDR1 is SEHNR and CDR2 is FQNEAQ (reference sequence). The CDR3 covers 16 residues.

The V gene is TRBV5-4, the J gene TRBJ2-3; 7 bases align to TRBD1. V was pared by 2 bases and J by 3 bases, with 3 bases of the junction left unmatched. The CDR3 is 14 residues long. The germline CDR1 and CDR2 sequences are SGHNT and YYREEE (reference sequence). CDR3 in amino acids: CASSLKQGTDTQYF. For the CDR3, the DNA is TGTGCCAGCAGCTTAAAACAGGGGACAGATACGCAGTATTTT.

The rearrangement joins TRBV3-1 (or the pseudogene TRBV3-2) to TRBJ1-6, with 8 bases that match TRBD1. This CDR3 contains 14 residues. Germline CDR1 reads LGHDT; CDR2 reads YNNKEL (reference sequence). After removal of 4 bases from V and 7 bases from J, the junction contained 3 bases not matched to a gene. CDR3 residues: CASSRQGANSPLHF. The CDR3, as DNA: TGTGCCAGCAGCCGCCAGGGGGCAAATTCACCCCTCCACTTT.

The chain links TRBV5-4 to TRBJ1-2; D is possibly TRBD1 (5 bases). This CDR3 contains 16 residues. Germline V gene data show CDR1 as SGHNT and CDR2 as YYREEE (reference sequence). Trimming shortened V by 4 bases and J by 2 bases, and 18 bases separated the two germline ends. The DNA of the CDR3 is TGTGCCAGCAGCAAAAATCTACTGACAGAGAACTATGGCTACACCTTC. It encodes CASSKNLLTENYGYTF.

The chain recombines TRBV11-3 with TRBJ2-1; 11 nucleotides match TRBD2. Germline values: CDR1 SGHNT, CDR2 YENEEA. The CDR3 totals 18 residues. Unmatched junction bases numbered 13, after V lost 5 bases and J lost 4 bases. This CDR3 is CASSITGRTSGSYNEQFF. As DNA, the CDR3 is TGTGCCAGCAGCATCACAGGACGGACTAGCGGGTCTTACAATGAGCAGTTCTTC.

The chain combines TRBV3-1 (or the pseudogene TRBV3-2) with TRBJ1-1, with a weak D call TRBD1 (6 bases). CDR1 and CDR2 (germline): LGHDT, YNNKEL (reference sequence). This CDR3 is 14 amino acids long. V lost 0 bases, J lost 9 bases, and 14 bases lay in between. CDR3 loop: CASSQELLGTKAFF. CDR3 nucleotides: TGTGCCAGCAGCCAAGAATTGCTGGGGACAAAAGCTTTCTTT.

V usage is TRBV3-1 (or the pseudogene TRBV3-2) and J usage is TRBJ2-2; D is possibly TRBD2 (6 bases). The CDR3 runs to 14 residues. Trimming left V 6 bases short and J 0 bases short, with 8 bases between. CDR1 LGHDT and CDR2 YNNKEL come from the germline V gene (reference sequence). The CDR3 spells CASRSGSNTGELFF. In DNA, the CDR3 is TGTGCCAGCAGAAGCGGGTCGAACACCGGGGAGCTGTTTTTT.

CDR3 DNA sequence: TGTGCCAGCAGCCAAGACGGGACAGGGCTAGAAAAACTGTTTTTT. This encodes CASSQDGTGLEKLFF. The gene calls are TRBV4-2 and TRBJ1-4; 9 positions agree with TRBD1. Germline CDR1 reads LGHNA; CDR2 reads YNFKEQ. CDR3 length: 15 amino acids. V lost 0 bases and J lost 8; bases outside the gene matches: 4.

This clone was observed once. V is TRBV6-1 and J is TRBJ1-5, with D uncertain. Trimming pared 3 bases from V and 7 bases from J, leaving 22 bases between. Germline CDR1 reads MNHNS; CDR2 reads SASEGT. The CDR3 is 17 residues long. CDR3: CASSDRGWSTSVQPQHF. In nucleotides, the CDR3 is TGTGCCAGCAGTGATCGGGGATGGTCTACCAGCGTCCAGCCCCAGCATTTT.

V gene TRBV28 combines with J gene TRBJ2-4; D is undetermined. V was shortened by 3 bases and J by 0 bases, with 9 bases between the two germline ends. CDR3 length: 15 residues. Germline loops: CDR1 MDHEN, CDR2 SYDVKM. The CDR3 region has the DNA TGTGCCAGCAGTTTGGGTGGGCTAGCCAAAAACATTCAGTACTTC. This translates into CASSLGGLAKNIQYF.

This clone was recorded only once. V usage is TRBV9 and J usage is TRBJ2-7, with TRBD2 matching over 8 bases. Germline values: CDR1 SGDLS, CDR2 YYNGEE. This CDR3 region has 17 residues. V gave up 3 bases and J gave up 5 bases; unmatched junction bases: 16. The CDR3 loop reads CASSARPSAGAPHEQYF. The CDR3 DNA is TGTGCCAGCAGCGCACGACCATCAGCGGGAGCCCCCCACGAGCAGTACTTC.